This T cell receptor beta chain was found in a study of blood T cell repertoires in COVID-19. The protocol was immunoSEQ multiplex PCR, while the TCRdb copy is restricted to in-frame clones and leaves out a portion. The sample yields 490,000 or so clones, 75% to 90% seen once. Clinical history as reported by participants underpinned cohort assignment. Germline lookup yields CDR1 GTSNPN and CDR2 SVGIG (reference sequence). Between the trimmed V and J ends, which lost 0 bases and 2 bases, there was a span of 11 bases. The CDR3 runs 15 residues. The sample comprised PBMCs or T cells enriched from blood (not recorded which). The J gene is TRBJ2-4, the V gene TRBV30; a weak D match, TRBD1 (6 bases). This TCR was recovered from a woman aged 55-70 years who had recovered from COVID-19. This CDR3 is CAWSVGGVTKNIQYF. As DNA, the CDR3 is TGTGCCTGGAGTGTAGGGGGTGTTACCAAAAACATTCAGTACTTC.